These 21 T cell receptor beta chains were sequenced from one sample in a study of T cells after yellow fever vaccination. TCRdb reanalysed the 5' RACE reads using MiXCR and keeps one entry per CDR3 protein. Of around 250,000 distinct CDR3 sequences in the sample, around 4.9% were seen once. Sequencing used CD4+ T cells sorted from PBMCs, obtained on the day of the yellow fever booster vaccination. The receptors originated from a man between 18 and 35 years old who received the YFV17D yellow fever vaccine.

The chain couples TRBV2 to TRBJ2-5; D is perhaps TRBD2 (6 bases). Germline lookup yields CDR1 SNHLY and CDR2 FYNNEI. The CDR3 is made up of 13 amino acids. V shed 8 bases and J shed 6 bases, with 16 bases lying between them. CDR3 sequence: CASRLGTVQTQYF. DNA of the CDR3: TGTGCCAGCCGCCTAGGGACTGTGCAGACCCAGTACTTC.

This clonotype appeared many times. V gene TRBV7-2 combines with J gene TRBJ2-5; D gene unclear. Trimming took off 2 bases at V and 4 bases at J, with 8 bases between the two ends. This CDR3 comprises 13 residues. Germline assignment: CDR1 SGHTA and CDR2 FQGNSA. The CDR3 DNA follows: TGTGCCAGCAGCTTACTCCTGAGAGAGACCCAGTACTTC. As protein: CASSLLLRETQYF.

This clonotype was seen only a few times. V usage is TRBV2 and J usage is TRBJ1-1, with D possibly TRBD1 on 5 matching bases. Trimming stripped 8 bases from V and 1 base from J, with 11 bases between. Germline V gene lookup returns CDR1 SNHLY and CDR2 FYNNEI. The CDR3 totals 13 residues. The CDR3 DNA follows: TGTGCCAGCCTCTGGGACGGGAACACTGAAGCTTTCTTT. The encoded protein is CASLWDGNTEAFF. The entire variable domain, with the rest obtained from reference TRBV2 and TRBJ1-1, is as follows: EPEVTQTPSHQVTQMGQEVILRCVPISNHLYFYWYRQILGQKVEFLVSFYNNEISEKSEIFDDQFSVERPDGSNFTLKIRSTKLEDSAMYFCASLWDGNTEAFFGQGTRLTVV.

This clonotype has more than one count but fewer than ten. The chain joins TRBV4-2 to TRBJ2-2; D is possibly TRBD2 (5 bases). The CDR3 loop spans 15 amino acids. The germline V gene encodes CDR1 LGHNA and CDR2 YNFKEQ. Trimming stripped 0 bases from V and 13 bases from J, with 18 bases between. The CDR3 protein is CASSQDRLAPGVLFF. The CDR3 nucleotides read TGTGCCAGCAGCCAAGATAGGCTAGCCCCCGGTGTGCTGTTTTTT.

The rearrangement links TRBV27 to TRBJ2-7, with D unclear. This CDR3 comprises 15 residues. V was pared by 3 bases and J by 3 bases, with 15 bases between. Germline V gene sequence: CDR1 MNHEY, CDR2 SMNVEV (reference sequence). CDR3 protein: CASSLSGARRYEQYF. The CDR3 DNA is TGTGCCAGCAGTTTGTCGGGCGCGAGGCGCTACGAGCAGTACTTC.

The chain has TRBV5-1 and TRBJ2-2, with 10 bases matching TRBD1. The germline V gene encodes CDR1 SGHRS and CDR2 YFSETQ. CDR3 length: 16 amino acids. V lost 0 bases to trimming and J lost 7 bases; unmatched junction nucleotides: 6. The CDR3 region is CASSLALGQGVGELFF. Written as DNA, the CDR3 is TGCGCCAGCAGCTTGGCCCTCGGACAGGGGGTCGGGGAGCTGTTTTTT.

There are a few counts of this clonotype. V usage is TRBV6-5 and J usage is TRBJ2-1; 8 nucleotides align to TRBD1. Trimming at V came to 5 bases and at J to 6 bases, leaving 12 bases not matched to a gene. The CDR3 sequence is 16 residues long. Germline CDR1 is MNHEY and CDR2 is SVGAGI. CDR3 in amino acids: CASSKHRQGQSNEQFF. The CDR3 nucleotides are TGTGCCAGCAGTAAACATCGACAGGGGCAGTCCAATGAGCAGTTCTTC.

In its sample, this clonotype was seen a few times. The J gene is TRBJ2-2, the V gene TRBV7-3; TRBD2 matches at 10 bases. The CDR3 spans 15 residues. The V and J ends lost 5 bases and 6 bases, in that order; junction bases with no gene match: 6. CDR1 and CDR2 from the germline V gene are SGHTA and FQGTGA. DNA for the CDR3: TGTGCCAGCAGCCAGAGCGGGGGGGCCTCCGGGGAGCTGTTTTTT. Amino acids: CASSQSGGASGELFF.

There are many counts of this clonotype. This rearrangement joins TRBV3-1 to TRBJ2-7, with 11 bases that match TRBD2. Germline V gives CDR1 LGHDT, CDR2 YNNKEL (reference sequence). J gave up 2 bases and V 4 bases, and 4 bases lay outside the gene matches. This CDR3 has 15 amino acids. CDR3 sequence reads: CASSRGTSGPYEQYF. CDR3 in DNA: TGTGCCAGCAGCCGAGGGACTAGCGGACCCTACGAGCAGTACTTC.

This chain joins TRBV6-2 or TRBV6-3 and TRBJ1-6; D call uncertain. This CDR3 has 14 residues. With 6 bases removed from V and 9 bases from J, the gap between germline ends came to 15 bases. The germline V gene encodes CDR1 MNHEY and CDR2 SVGEGT. The CDR3 sequence is CASSRTFGGSPLHF. The CDR3 DNA is TGTGCCAGCAGCCGAACCTTCGGCGGTTCACCCCTCCACTTT.

Concerning this clonotype itself: A much larger clone differs from this one at a single base, so this may be a read error. This rearrangement joins TRBV20-1 to TRBJ2-2; weak D call: TRBD2 (5 bases). Germline values: CDR1 DFQATT, CDR2 SNEGSKA (reference sequence). The CDR3 runs to 16 residues. For the CDR3, the DNA is TGCAGTGCCATACCCCGGCAGACTGAAAACACCGGGGAGCTGCTTTTT. This translates into CSAIPRQTENTGELLF.

This clonotype was picked up a small number of times. V is TRBV2 and J is TRBJ2-6; weak D call: TRBD2 (5 bases). Germline lookup yields CDR1 SNHLY and CDR2 FYNNEI. Deletions cut 10 bases from V and 12 bases from J, with 19 bases between. CDR3 length: 13 residues. CDR3 nucleotide sequence: TGTGCCATTAGAAGGGAGTCGACCGGCGTCCTGACTTTC. Its translation: CAIRRESTGVLTF.

The rearrangement uses TRBV7-9 and TRBJ1-2; D is possibly TRBD1 (6 bases). CDR3 length: 14 amino acids. The germline gives CDR1 SEHNR, CDR2 FQNEAQ (reference sequence). Between the trimmed V and J ends, which lost 5 bases and 7 bases, there was a span of 17 bases. CDR3 in amino acids: CASSVNGGRSGYTF. DNA of the CDR3: TGTGCCAGCAGCGTTAATGGGGGGCGTTCTGGCTACACCTTC.

This clonotype was counted many times. The CDR3 sequence is CASSSLTLASTDTQYF. The DNA of the CDR3 is TGTGCCAGCAGCTCGCTGACTTTGGCTAGCACAGATACGCAGTATTTT. The V and J genes are TRBV5-6 and TRBJ2-3; no clear D. CDR3 length: 16 amino acids. V lost 3 bases to trimming and J lost 0 bases, with 14 bases between them. Germline CDR1 reads SGHDT; CDR2 reads YYEEEE.

V usage is TRBV6-2 or TRBV6-3 and J usage is TRBJ2-3; a possible D gene is TRBD2 (5 bases). V was trimmed by 0 bases and J by 7 bases, leaving 11 bases between them. Per germline, CDR1 MNHEY and CDR2 SVGEGT. CDR3 length equals 14 residues. The CDR3 protein is CASSYSTIANTQYF. In DNA, the CDR3 is TGTGCCAGCAGTTACTCGACTATAGCGAATACGCAGTATTTT.

This chain connects TRBV14 to TRBJ1-4; possible D gene TRBD1, 6 bases. The ends were cut back, 3 bases at V and 3 bases at J, with 20 bases in the middle. The CDR3 totals 18 residues. The V gene's germline CDR1 is SGHDN and CDR2 FVKESK. The CDR3 here is CASSHTPGHGQSNEKLFF. As DNA, the CDR3 is TGTGCCAGCAGCCATACGCCGGGACACGGCCAATCTAATGAAAAACTGTTTTTT.

This chain connects TRBV4-3 to TRBJ2-2; no firm D call. Germline CDR1 and CDR2: LGHNA and YSLEER. V lost 1 base, J lost 5 bases, and 14 bases lay in between. This CDR3 is 16 amino acids long. The CDR3 DNA sequence: TGCGCCAGCAGCCAAGGGCAGGCTACGAGGACCGGGGAGCTGTTTTTT. This gives the protein CASSQGQATRTGELFF.

This clonotype appeared a few times. The rearrangement uses TRBV20-1 and TRBJ1-5, with 7 bases aligning to TRBD1. Germline CDR1 reads DFQATT; CDR2 reads SNEGSKA (reference sequence). The V segment lost 1 base and the J segment 6 bases; nucleotides outside the gene matches: 15. CDR3 size: 17 residues. CDR3 nucleotide sequence: TGCAGTGCTAGAGTACAAGCCCCCGGGACAGTGGTTCAGCCCCAGCATTTT. Translating gives CSARVQAPGTVVQPQHF.

The J gene is TRBJ2-4, the V gene TRBV5-4; 7 bases map to TRBD1. CDR1 and CDR2 from the germline V gene are SGHNT and YYREEE (reference sequence). The CDR3 runs to 13 residues. Losses at the gene ends were 4 bases for V and 8 bases for J; bases not matched to a gene: 6. In DNA form, the CDR3 reads TGTGCCAGCAGCAGGACAGGCTTGGACATTCAGTACTTC. Its translation is CASSRTGLDIQYF.

This clonotype was seen repeatedly, ten times or more. The chain is built from TRBV5-6 and TRBJ2-7; D ambiguous. V was cut by 4 bases and J by 0 bases, with 11 bases left in between. Germline V gene lookup returns CDR1 SGHDT and CDR2 YYEEEE. This CDR3 comprises 14 residues. As DNA, the CDR3 is TGTGCCAGCAGCCGATCACCGAGCTCCTACGAGCAGTACGTC. It codes for CASSRSPSSYEQYV.

In this sample, this clonotype turned up many times. This sequence joins TRBV29-1 and TRBJ2-5; D call uncertain. Germline CDR1 reads SQVTM; CDR2 reads ANQGSEA. The CDR3 contains 11 residues. V gave up 6 bases and J gave up 5 bases, with 10 bases separating them. CDR3 bases: TGCAGCGTCTCCCTTGGGGAGACCCAGTACTTC. Protein product: CSVSLGETQYF.